This T cell receptor (beta chain) was captured by sequencing in a study of T cell repertoires in cytomegalovirus infection. Study-wide results and caveats: Pooled public TCR beta family frequency picked out CMV carriers with the relevant HLA.

Points on this clonotype: Its antigen is undetermined.

TCRdb processed the reads anew with MiXCR; each CDR3 protein has one entry. The table lists about 920,000 distinct CDR3 sequences, roughly 31% of them singletons. V lost 3 bases and J 0 bases, leaving 11 bases between the germline ends. The germline CDR1 and CDR2 sequences are SGHTA and FQGNSA. The CDR3 runs to 15 residues. This sequence was found in a human donor in good health (CMV status not recorded). Some clones in this sample may be carry-over from other donors' samples. The chain is built from TRBV7-2 and TRBJ1-2; D might be TRBD1 (5 bases). The sample consisted of cultured CD8+ T cells from PBMCs, taken from culture after CMV antigen stimulation. The CDR3 nucleotides are TGTGCCAGCAGCTTGATCCAGGGCTCTAACTATGGCTACACCTTC. Amino acids: CASSLIQGSNYGYTF.